The rows below give T cell receptor beta chains drawn from one sample of a study of post-analysis software for immune sequencing data. TCRdb re-called the PCR reads through MiXCR, storing one row per CDR3 protein. The data hold about 770,000 distinct CDR3 sequences, with 46% observed a single time. Specimen: blood. The source of these receptors is a girl aged 5 to 17 with multiple sclerosis. Each CDR3 is given with its conserved first and last residue.

j_call,v_call,cdr3_aa
TRBJ2-5,TRBV5-1,CASSLIRAQETQYF
-,TRBV20-1,CSAKRDSYEQYF
TRBJ1-2,TRBV3-1,CASSWDYGYTF
TRBJ2-5,TRBV9,CASSAMGQGVVETQYF
-,TRBV3-1,CARSQGTSGRSEQYF
TRBJ2-7,TRBV6-2/TRBV6-3,CASSRDPYEQYF
TRBJ2-1,TRBV30,CAWREGRNNEQFF
TRBJ2-7,TRBV5-1,CASSPPLIHEQYF
TRBJ2-3,TRBV28,CASNLGLAGESTQYF
TRBJ2-3,TRBV4-2,CASSGRDTQYF
TRBJ2-5,TRBV24-1,CATSDPSPGRQETQYF
TRBJ2-7,TRBV28,CASSLSADPYEQYF
TRBJ2-3,TRBV15,CATTGRDTDTQYF
TRBJ1-2,TRBV12-3/TRBV12-4,CASSLTDPLNYGYTF
TRBJ1-4,TRBV6-5,CASSYLWTDRKTTNEKLFF
TRBJ2-3,TRBV7-9,CASSSATRYTQYF
TRBJ1-2,TRBV29-1,CSVEDPGTGNGYTF
TRBJ2-5,TRBV20-1,CTPGPSADRSYETQYF
TRBJ2-7,TRBV3-1,CASTIAGTESYEQYF